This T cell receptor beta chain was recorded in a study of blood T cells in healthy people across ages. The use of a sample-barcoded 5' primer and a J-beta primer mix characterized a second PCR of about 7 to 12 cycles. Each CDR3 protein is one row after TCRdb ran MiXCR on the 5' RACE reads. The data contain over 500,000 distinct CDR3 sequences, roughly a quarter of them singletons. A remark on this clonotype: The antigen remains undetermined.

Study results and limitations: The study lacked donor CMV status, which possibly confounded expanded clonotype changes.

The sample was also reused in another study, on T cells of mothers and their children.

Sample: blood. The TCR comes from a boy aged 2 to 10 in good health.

The CDR3 nucleotides are TGTGCCAGCAGCTTACTCAGATACAGGGGGCGACGAGACAGCACTGAAGCTTTCTTT. It specifies CASSLLRYRGRRDSTEAFF. The chain is built from TRBV7-9 and TRBJ1-1, with 9 bases fitting TRBD1. Germline V gives CDR1 SEHNR, CDR2 FQNEAQ (reference sequence). Unmatched junction bases numbered 17, after V lost 2 bases and J lost 4 bases. The CDR3 covers 19 residues.